This T cell receptor (beta chain) is from a study of cytomegalovirus exposure and HLA in healthy donors. The study ran its PCR with 60 Vbeta and 13 Jbeta primers. Here immunoSEQ multiplex PCR was the method, and the copy in TCRdb shows in-frame clones only, minus some. The sample has 120,000 or so clones; approximately 79% are singletons. Comment on this clone: What it binds is unknown.

Study observations and caveats: Later on, an analysis tied 15,000 to 20,000 TCR beta sequences to HLA alleles at 0.05 false discovery rate.

There are 14 residues in the CDR3. Unmatched junction bases numbered 5, after V lost 0 bases and J lost 7 bases. Per the germline V gene, CDR1 is MDHEN and CDR2 is SYDVKM. The material sequenced was PBMCs. The V call is TRBV28, the J call TRBJ2-7, with 8 nucleotides matching TRBD1. The source of this sequence is a man between 25 and 39 years old in good health and CMV-seronegative. The CDR3 region has the DNA TGTGCCAGCAGTTTATGGGACAGGGTGTATGAGCAGTACTTC. Its translation is CASSLWDRVYEQYF.